This note documents a single TCR beta chain sequence. Its target is unknown. Germline V gene data show CDR1 as MNHNS and CDR2 as SASEGT. V lost 6 bases, J lost 6 bases, and 8 bases stayed unmatched. This CDR3 is 15 amino acids long. This sample stems from a study of cytomegalovirus exposure and HLA in healthy donors. Study information: From HLA-typed donors, an early data release held approximately 85 million unique TCRs.

General study results and limits: Reportedly, fewer N-insertions than the approximately 700-donor mean appeared in an Asian-associated ancestry cluster in a later analysis. It was approximately 150 TCR beta chains that were listed as cytomegalovirus-associated. The authors later found HLA-associated TCR beta chains more clonally expanded than equally common others.

Primers for the PCR totalled 60 Vbeta and 13 Jbeta. TCRdb's copy holds only in-frame clones and misses some; the assay was immunoSEQ multiplex PCR. The sample contains 150,000 to 200,000 clones, more than 80% of which appear only once. Material: PBMCs. The chain combines TRBV6-1 with TRBJ2-3; 11 nucleotides align to TRBD1. The origin of this receptor is a woman aged 18-29 years in good health and CMV-seronegative. The CDR3 sequence is CASRPGQGGADTQYF. The CDR3 DNA reads as TGTGCCAGCAGGCCGGGACAGGGGGGTGCGGATACGCAGTATTTT.